This T cell receptor (beta chain) emerged from a study of tumor and adjacent non-tumor tissue in lung cancer. The template was RNA from unsorted bulk tissue. More than 3 cm separated this lung sample from the edge of the tumor. Newly diagnosed lung cancer patients had thoracic surgery in China, August–late 2014, without prior chemotherapy. Study-wide points: Compared with tumor, normal lung showed significantly lower TCR diversity.

The V gene's germline CDR1 is SGHTA and CDR2 FQGTGA. This CDR3 contains 15 residues. Comment on this clonotype: The antigen remains unidentified. Mismatch with germline at one junction end may stem from a read error.

A modified ARM-PCR protocol with three rounds of nested PCR amplified TCRbeta. TCRdb reprocessed the multiplex PCR reads with MiXCR, giving one entry per CDR3 protein. The repertoire holds 100,000 or so distinct CDR3 sequences, around three fifths seen once, with roughly 19% in the top ten. Source material: distant non-tumor lung tissue. The chain recombines TRBV7-3 with TRBJ2-1; 10 nucleotides match TRBD2. The TCR comes from a man aged 25-40 years with non-small cell lung cancer. The chain's CDR3 is CASSSLAGAYNVQFF. The CDR3 region has the DNA TGTGCCAGCAGCTCTCTAGCGGGAGCCTACAATGTGCAGTTCTTT.